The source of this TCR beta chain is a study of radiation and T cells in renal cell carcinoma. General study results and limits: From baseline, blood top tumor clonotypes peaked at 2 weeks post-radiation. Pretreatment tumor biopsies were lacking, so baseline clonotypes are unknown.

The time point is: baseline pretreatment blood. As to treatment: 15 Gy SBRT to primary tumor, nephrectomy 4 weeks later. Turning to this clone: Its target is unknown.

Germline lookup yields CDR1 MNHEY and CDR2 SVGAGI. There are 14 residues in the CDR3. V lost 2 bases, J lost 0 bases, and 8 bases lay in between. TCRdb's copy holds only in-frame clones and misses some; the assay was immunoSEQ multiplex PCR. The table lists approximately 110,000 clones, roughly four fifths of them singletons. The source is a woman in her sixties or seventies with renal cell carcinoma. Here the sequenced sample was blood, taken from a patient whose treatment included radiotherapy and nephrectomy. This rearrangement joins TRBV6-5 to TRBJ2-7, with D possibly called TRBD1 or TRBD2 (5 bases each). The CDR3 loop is CASSYLGVSYEQYF. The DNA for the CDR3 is TGTGCCAGCAGTTACCTGGGGGTCTCCTACGAGCAGTACTTC.